This T cell receptor beta chain was captured by sequencing in a study of PD-1 blockade in mismatch repair-deficient tumors (dated by TCRdb to about 2017). A note on the overall study: Between late 2013 and September 2016, the trial enrolled over 80 consecutive patients with approximately 11 mismatch repair-deficient cancer types, every one of whom had been previously treated and was progressing. Tumor-associated T cell clones in the peripheral blood of patients responding to PD-1 blockade were tracked using deep sequencing of TCR CDR3 regions.

Mismatch repair deficiency in every enrolled patient was established by polymerase chain reaction or immunohistochemistry. TCR sequencing was performed for a few patients who responded to pembrolizumab therapy. Pembrolizumab PD-1 blockade was prospectively tested in advanced mismatch repair-deficient cancers, regardless of tissue of origin, in the phase II trial. Peripheral blood T cell samples were collected serially, before PD-1 blockade began and at several time points afterward. Blood sampling times were reported as weeks after the first pembrolizumab dose. To note about this clone: The antigen it binds to is not known. It has no much larger one-base neighbor in the sample; base qualities were not kept.

Receptor libraries were prepared by the immunoSEQ multiplex PCR assay. TCRdb took over this immuneACCESS table, retaining in-frame rearrangements with V and J assigned. Such tables are incomplete; in checked studies, under half of the missing clones stem from an unresolved V gene, and the remainder is unexplained. In all, the sample holds under 95,000 clones, and roughly 80% of those were seen once. The top ten hold roughly 5.5% of the sample. CDR1 and CDR2 (LNHDA, SQIVND) derive from the germline V gene (reference sequence). From the cysteine through the phenylalanine, the CDR3 covers 15 amino acids. CDR3 DNA only is kept here, 45 bases in frame from base 1. Between the V and J ends, shortened by 6 bases and 1 base respectively, the junction contains 15 bases. Overall study outcomes, separate from this receptor: Clones residing in the tumor, which were often undetectable in blood before treatment, expanded quickly after pembrolizumab and then contracted, generally before radiologic responses.

This clonotype originated in an adult with mismatch repair-deficient cancer. Here the chain combines TRBV19 and TRBJ2-5, with TRBD1 perhaps the D gene, on 5 matching bases. Sequencing used peripheral blood, obtained 44 weeks after starting pembrolizumab. The CDR3 in this case is CASSPSGYPQETQYF. The DNA sequence is given as TGTGCCAGTAGCCCCTCAGGGTACCCCCAAGAGACCCAGTACTTC.